Reported below is one T cell receptor (beta chain). The CDR3 is 14 amino acids. V lost 3 bases to trimming and J lost 2 bases, with 10 bases between them. Germline CDR1 KGHSH, CDR2 LQKENI. This record belongs to a study of blood T cell repertoires in COVID-19. Turning to the study itself: COVID-19 samples collected from the United States, Italy and Spain covered acute and convalescent phases.

The method was immunoSEQ multiplex PCR; TCRdb's version includes in-frame clones alone and lacks a portion of them. The table shows tens of thousands of clones, with roughly 82% occurring only once. The sequence was collected from a human donor in a cohort sampled during active COVID-19. The rearrangement links TRBV18 to TRBJ1-2; D gene ambiguous. The sequenced material came from peripheral blood. CDR3 coding DNA: TGTGCCAGCTCACCTTCCGGGAGCAACTATGGCTACACCTTC. Protein: CASSPSGSNYGYTF.